This TCR beta chain came from a study of blood T cell repertoires in COVID-19. As for the study in general: Italy, Spain and the United States were the sources of the convalescent and acute COVID-19 samples.

The CDR3 is made up of 15 amino acids. V was pared by 8 bases and J by 6 bases, with 11 bases of the junction left unmatched. CDR1 is SGHRS, CDR2 YFSETQ, per germline. In the original processing: How many nucleated cells were present was estimated from reference gene primer amplification. Generated by immunoSEQ multiplex PCR, the TCRdb table keeps only in-frame clones and is missing some. D and trimming come from the DNA, and the V and J calls and clone size come from that table. The data contain about 34,000 clones, about 72% of them singletons. The TCR comes from a woman aged 55-69 years with acute or convalescent COVID-19. The sequencing sample was made of peripheral blood. J is TRBJ1-4 and V is TRBV5-1; TRBD1 matches at 9 bases. This chain's CDR3 is CASRVTGQGYEKLFF. CDR3 nucleotide sequence: TGCGCCAGTCGGGTAACGGGACAGGGATATGAAAAACTGTTTTTT.